This T cell receptor (beta chain) was profiled in a study of read filtering for tumor transcriptome and immune sequencing. Study background: Roughly 8 patients were R-ISS I, roughly 15 were R-ISS II, roughly 7 were R-ISS III.

From about 400 ng of RNA, a library with molecular barcoded alpha/delta and beta/gamma adaptors was made. TCRdb processed the reads anew with MiXCR; each CDR3 protein has one entry. Counted here are 75,000 to 90,000 distinct CDR3 sequences, 9% to 15% occurring once; the ten biggest clones make up approximately 15%. In this sample, this clonotype turned up many times. No antigen is known for it. The CDR3 is 12 amino acids. Germline V lookup: CDR1 MNHNS, CDR2 SASEGT. The V gene lost 5 bases and the J gene lost 9 bases, with 11 bases spanning the gap. Study-level findings and limits: RNA-seq captured clonotypes less deeply and reliably than IR-seq.

Sequenced input: a population of CD138-negative cells sorted from bone marrow. The TCR sequence derives from a donor aged 40 or older with multiple myeloma. The chain carries TRBV6-1 and TRBJ2-1; maybe TRBD2 (5 bases). CDR3 DNA sequence: TGTGCCAGCAGTATTGGGAGAAGTGAGCAGTTCTTC. It yields the protein CASSIGRSEQFF.